This TCR beta chain was obtained from a study of T cell clonality in common variable immunodeficiency. The CDR3 extends over 12 amino acids. Germline CDR1 reads SGHNT; CDR2 reads YYREEE (reference sequence). V lost 5 bases, J lost 4 bases, and 3 bases stayed unmatched. In its sample, this clone was seen many times. The CDR3 extends 3 residues past the end of the read, so its final part is completed from the germline J gene. Equal genomic DNA amounts from CVID and control samples were sequenced. TCRdb keeps only in-frame clones here, not all; method: immunoSEQ multiplex PCR. Recorded here are about 44,000 clones, none singletons.

The specimen sequenced was peripheral blood mononuclear cells. The chain is built from TRBV5-4 and TRBJ2-7; TRBD1 aligns across 7 bases. The TCR was taken from a person aged 18-69 years in good health. CDR3 amino acids: CASSQTGYEQYF. CDR3 bases read: TGTGCCAGCAGTCAGACAGGGTACGAG.